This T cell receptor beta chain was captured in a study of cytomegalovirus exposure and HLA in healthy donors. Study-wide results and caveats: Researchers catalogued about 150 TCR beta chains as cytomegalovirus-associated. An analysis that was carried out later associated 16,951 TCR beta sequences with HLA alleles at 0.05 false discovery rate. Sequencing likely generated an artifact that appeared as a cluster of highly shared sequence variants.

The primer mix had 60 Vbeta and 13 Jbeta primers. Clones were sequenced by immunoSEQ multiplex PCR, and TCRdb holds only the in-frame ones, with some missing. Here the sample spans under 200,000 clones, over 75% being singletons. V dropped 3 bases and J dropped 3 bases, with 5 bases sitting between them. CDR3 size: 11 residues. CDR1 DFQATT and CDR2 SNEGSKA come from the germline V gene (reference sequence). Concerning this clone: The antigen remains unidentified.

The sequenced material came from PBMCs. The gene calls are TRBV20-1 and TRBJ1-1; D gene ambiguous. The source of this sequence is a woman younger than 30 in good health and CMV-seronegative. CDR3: CSAREDTEAFF. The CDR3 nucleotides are TGCAGTGCTAGGGAGGACACTGAAGCTTTCTTT.